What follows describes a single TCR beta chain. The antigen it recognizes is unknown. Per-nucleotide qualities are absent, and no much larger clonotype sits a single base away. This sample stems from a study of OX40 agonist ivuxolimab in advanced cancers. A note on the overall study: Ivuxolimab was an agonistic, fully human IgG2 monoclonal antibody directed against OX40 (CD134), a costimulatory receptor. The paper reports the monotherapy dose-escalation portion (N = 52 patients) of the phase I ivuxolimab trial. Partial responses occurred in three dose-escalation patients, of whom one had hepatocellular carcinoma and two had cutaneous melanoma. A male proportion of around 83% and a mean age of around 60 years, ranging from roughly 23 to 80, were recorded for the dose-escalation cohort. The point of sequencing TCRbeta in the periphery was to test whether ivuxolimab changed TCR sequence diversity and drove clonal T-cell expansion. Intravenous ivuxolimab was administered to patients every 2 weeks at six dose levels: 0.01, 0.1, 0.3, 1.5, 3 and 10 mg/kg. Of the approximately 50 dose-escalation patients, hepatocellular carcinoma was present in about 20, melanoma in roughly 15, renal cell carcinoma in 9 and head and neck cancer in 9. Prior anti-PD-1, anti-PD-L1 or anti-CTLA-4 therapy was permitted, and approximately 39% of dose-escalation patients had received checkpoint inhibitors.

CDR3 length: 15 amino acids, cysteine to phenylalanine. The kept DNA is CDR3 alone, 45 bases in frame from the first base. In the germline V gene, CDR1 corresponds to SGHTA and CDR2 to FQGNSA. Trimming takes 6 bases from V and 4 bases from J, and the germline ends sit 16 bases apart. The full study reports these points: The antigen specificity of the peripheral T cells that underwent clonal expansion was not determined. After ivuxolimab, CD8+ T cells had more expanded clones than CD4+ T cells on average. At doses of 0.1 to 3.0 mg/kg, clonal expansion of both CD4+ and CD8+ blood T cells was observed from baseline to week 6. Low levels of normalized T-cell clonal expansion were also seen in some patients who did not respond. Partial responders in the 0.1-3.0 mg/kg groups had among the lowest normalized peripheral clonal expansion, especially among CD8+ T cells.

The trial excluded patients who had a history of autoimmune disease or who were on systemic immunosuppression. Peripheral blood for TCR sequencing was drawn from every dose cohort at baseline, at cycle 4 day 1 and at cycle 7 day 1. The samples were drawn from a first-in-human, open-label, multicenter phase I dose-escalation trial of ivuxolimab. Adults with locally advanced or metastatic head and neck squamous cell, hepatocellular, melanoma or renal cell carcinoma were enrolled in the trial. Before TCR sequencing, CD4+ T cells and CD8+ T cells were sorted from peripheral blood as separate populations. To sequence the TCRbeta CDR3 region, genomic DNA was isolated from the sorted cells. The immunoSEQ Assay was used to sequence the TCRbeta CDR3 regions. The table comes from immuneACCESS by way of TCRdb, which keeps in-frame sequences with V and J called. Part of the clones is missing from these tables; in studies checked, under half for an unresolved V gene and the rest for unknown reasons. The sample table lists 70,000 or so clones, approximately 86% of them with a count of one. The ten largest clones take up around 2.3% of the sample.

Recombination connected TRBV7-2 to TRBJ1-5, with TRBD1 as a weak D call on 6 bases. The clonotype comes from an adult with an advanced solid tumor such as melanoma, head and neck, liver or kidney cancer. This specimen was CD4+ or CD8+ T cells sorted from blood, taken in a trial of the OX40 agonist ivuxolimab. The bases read TGTGCCAGCAGTTGGAGGGGGGGATGGAATCAGCCCCAGCATTTT. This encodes CASSWRGGWNQPQHF.